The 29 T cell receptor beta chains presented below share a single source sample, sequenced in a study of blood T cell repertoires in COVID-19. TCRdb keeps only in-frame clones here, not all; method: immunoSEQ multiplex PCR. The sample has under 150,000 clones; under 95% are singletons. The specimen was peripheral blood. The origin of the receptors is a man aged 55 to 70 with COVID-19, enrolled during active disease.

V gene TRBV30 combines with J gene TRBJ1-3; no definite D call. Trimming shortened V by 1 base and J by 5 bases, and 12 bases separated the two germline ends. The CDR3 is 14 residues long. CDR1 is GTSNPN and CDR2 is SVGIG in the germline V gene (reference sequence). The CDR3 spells CAWSDGDGRNTIYF. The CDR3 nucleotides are TGTGCCTGGAGTGATGGAGATGGCCGAAACACCATATATTTT.

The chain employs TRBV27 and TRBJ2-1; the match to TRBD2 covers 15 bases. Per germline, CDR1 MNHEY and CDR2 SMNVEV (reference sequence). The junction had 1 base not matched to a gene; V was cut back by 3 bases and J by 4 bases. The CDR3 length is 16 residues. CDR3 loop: CASSFGLAGGYNEQFF. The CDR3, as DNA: TGTGCCAGCAGTTTTGGACTAGCGGGAGGGTACAATGAGCAGTTCTTC.

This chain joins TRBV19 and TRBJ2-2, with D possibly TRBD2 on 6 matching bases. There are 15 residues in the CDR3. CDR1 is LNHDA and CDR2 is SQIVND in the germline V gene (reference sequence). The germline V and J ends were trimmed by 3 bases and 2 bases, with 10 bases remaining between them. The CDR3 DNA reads TGTGCCAGTAGTATGTTAGCGGAAAACACCGGGGAGCTGTTTTTT. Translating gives CASSMLAENTGELFF.

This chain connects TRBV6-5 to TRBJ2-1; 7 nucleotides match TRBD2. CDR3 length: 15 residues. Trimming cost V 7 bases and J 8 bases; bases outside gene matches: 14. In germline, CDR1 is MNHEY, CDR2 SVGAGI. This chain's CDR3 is CASNRGASGTHEQFF. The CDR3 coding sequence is TGTGCCAGCAACCGAGGGGCTAGCGGAACCCATGAGCAGTTCTTC.

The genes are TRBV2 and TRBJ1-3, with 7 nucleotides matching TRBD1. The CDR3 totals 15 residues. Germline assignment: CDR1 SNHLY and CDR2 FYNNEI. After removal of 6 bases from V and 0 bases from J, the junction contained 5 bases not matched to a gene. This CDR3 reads CASRLDRVSGNTIYF. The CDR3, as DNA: TGTGCCAGCAGGTTAGACAGGGTCTCTGGAAACACCATATATTTT.

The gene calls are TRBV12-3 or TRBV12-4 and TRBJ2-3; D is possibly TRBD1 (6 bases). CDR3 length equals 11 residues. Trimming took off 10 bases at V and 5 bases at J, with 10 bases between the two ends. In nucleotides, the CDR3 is TGTGCCACCTCCAGGGGAGATACGCAGTATTTT. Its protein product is CATSRGDTQYF.

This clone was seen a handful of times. The CDR3 region has the DNA TGTGCCAGCAGCCTAGGGGGGAGCGGGGCCGGGGAGCTGTTTTTT. Its protein is CASSLGGSGAGELFF. The V gene is TRBV7-7, the J gene TRBJ2-2; possible D gene TRBD2, 7 bases. V lost 5 bases, J lost 6 bases, and 16 bases lay in between. Germline CDR1 SSHAT, CDR2 FNYEAQ (reference sequence). The CDR3 spans 15 residues. Based on the CDR3 plus reference TRBV7-7 and TRBJ2-2, the full variable domain is GAGVSQSPRYKVTKRGQDVTLRCDPISSHATLYWYQQALGQGPEFLTYFNYEAQPDKSGLPSDRFSAERPEGSISTLTIQRTEQRDSAMYRCASSLGGSGAGELFFGEGSRLTVL.

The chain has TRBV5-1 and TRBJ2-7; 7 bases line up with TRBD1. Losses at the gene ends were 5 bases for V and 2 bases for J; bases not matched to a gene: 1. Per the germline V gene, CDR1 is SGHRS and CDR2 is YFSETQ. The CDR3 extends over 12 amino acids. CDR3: CASRQGAYEQYF. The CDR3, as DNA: TGCGCCAGCAGGCAGGGGGCCTACGAGCAGTACTTC.

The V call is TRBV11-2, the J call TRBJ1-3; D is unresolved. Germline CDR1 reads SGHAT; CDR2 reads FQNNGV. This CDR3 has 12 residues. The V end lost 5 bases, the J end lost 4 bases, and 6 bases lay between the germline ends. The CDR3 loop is CASSPQGNTIYF. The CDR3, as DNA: TGTGCCAGCAGCCCCCAGGGAAACACCATATATTTT.

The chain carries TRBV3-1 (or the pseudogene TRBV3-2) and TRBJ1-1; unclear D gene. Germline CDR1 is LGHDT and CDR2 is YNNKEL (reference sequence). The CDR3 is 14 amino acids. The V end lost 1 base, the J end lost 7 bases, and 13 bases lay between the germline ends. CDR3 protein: CASSQGRSLGEAFF. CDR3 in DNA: TGTGCCAGCAGCCAAGGCCGGAGTTTGGGTGAAGCTTTCTTT.

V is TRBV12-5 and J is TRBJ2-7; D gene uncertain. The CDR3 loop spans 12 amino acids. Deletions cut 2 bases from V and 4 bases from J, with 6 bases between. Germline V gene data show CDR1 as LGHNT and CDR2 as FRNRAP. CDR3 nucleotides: TGTGCTAGTGGTTTGCCCTCTTACGAGCAGTACTTC. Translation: CASGLPSYEQYF.

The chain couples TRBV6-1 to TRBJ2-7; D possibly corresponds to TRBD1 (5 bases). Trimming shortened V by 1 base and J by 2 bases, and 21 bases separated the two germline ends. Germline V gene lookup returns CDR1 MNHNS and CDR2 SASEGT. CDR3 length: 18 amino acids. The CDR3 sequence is CASSEGPFFSGKTYEQYF. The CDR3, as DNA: TGTGCCAGCAGTGAAGGCCCGTTCTTCTCAGGGAAAACCTACGAGCAGTACTTC.

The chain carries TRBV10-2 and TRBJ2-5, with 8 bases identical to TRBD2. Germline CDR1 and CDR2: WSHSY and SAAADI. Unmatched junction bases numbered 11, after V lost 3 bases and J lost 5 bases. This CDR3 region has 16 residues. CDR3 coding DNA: TGCGCCAGCAGTGATCCCAGCGGGAGCGGGGATGAGACCCAGTACTTC. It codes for CASSDPSGSGDETQYF.

CDR3 nucleotides: TGTGCCAGCAGCTTAGAGGGACTAGCGGGACTAAATGAGCAGTTCTTC. As protein: CASSLEGLAGLNEQFF. V and J are TRBV7-8 and TRBJ2-1, with 13 nucleotides matching TRBD2. The CDR3 length is 16 residues. The ends lost 1 base at V and 7 bases at J; junction bases unmatched: 4. Germline CDR1 is SGHVS and CDR2 is FQNEAQ.

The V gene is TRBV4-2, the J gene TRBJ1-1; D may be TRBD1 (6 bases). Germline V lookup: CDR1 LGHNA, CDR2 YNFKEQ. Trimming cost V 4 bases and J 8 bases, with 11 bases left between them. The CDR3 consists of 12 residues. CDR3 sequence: CASSLTGSEAFF. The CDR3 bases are TGTGCCAGCAGCCTCACAGGGTCGGAAGCTTTCTTT.

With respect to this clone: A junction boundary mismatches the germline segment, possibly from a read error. DNA of the CDR3: TGTGCCAGCACCTTGACAGCAATGAACACTGAAGCTTTCTTT. Amino acid sequence: CASTLTAMNTEAFF. The J gene is TRBJ1-1, the V gene TRBV5-8; D may be TRBD1 (5 bases). Looked up from germline, CDR1 is SGHTS and CDR2 is YDEGEE. This CDR3 is built from 14 residues.

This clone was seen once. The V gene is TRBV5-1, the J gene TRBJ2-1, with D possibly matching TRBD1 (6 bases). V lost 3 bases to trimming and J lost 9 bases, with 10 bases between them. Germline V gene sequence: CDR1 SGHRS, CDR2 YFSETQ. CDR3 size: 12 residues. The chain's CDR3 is CASSSQGSEQFF. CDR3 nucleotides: TGCGCCAGCAGCTCGCAGGGGAGTGAGCAGTTCTTC.

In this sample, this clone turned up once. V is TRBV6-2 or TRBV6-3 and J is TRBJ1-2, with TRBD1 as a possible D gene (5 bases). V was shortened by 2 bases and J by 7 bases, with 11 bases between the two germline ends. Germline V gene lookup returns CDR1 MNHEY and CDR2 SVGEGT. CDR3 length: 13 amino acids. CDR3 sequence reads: CASSYPLGGGYTF. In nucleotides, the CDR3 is TGTGCCAGCAGTTACCCGTTGGGGGGTGGCTACACCTTC.

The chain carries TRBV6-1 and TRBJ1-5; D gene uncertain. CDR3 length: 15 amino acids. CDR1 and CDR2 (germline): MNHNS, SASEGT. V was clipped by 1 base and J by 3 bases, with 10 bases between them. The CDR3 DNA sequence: TGTGCCAGCAGTGAAGGGTACGGGGACAATCAGCCCCAGCATTTT. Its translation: CASSEGYGDNQPQHF.

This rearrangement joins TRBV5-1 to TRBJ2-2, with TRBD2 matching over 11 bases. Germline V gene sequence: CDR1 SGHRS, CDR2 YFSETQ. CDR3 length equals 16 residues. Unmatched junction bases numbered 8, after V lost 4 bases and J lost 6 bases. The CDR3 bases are TGCGCCAGCAGCCTTGGGACTAGCGGAACGGCCGGGGAGCTGTTTTTT. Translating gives CASSLGTSGTAGELFF.

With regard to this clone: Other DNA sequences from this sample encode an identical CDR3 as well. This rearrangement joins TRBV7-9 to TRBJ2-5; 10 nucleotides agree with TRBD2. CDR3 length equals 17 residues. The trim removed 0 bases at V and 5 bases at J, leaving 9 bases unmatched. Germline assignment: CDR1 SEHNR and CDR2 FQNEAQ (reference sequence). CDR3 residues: CASSLADSGRGRETQYF. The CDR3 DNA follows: TGTGCCAGCAGCTTAGCGGACAGCGGGAGGGGCCGGGAGACCCAGTACTTC.

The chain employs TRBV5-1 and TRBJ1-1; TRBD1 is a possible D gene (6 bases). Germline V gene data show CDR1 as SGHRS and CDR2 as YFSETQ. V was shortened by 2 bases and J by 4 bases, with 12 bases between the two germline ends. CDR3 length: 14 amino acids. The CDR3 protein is CASSFGGAPTEAFF. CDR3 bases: TGCGCCAGCAGCTTCGGGGGGGCGCCCACTGAAGCTTTCTTT.

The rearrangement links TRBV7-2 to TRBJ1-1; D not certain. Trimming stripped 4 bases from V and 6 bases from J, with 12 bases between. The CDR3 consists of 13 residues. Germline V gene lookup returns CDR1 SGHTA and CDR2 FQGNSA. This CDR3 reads CASSSVGQSEAFF. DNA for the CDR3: TGTGCCAGCAGCTCCGTTGGGCAGTCTGAAGCTTTCTTT.

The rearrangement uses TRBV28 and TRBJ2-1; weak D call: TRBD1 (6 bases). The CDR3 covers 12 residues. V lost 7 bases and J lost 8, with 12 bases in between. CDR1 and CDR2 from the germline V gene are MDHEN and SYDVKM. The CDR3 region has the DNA TGTGCCAGCACCCGGGGACACGATGAGCAGTTCTTC. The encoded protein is CASTRGHDEQFF.

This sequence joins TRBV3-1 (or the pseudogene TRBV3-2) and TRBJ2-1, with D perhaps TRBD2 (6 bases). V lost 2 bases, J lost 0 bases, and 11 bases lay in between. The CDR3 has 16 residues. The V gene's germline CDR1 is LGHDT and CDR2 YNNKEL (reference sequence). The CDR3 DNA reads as TGTGCCAGCAGCCAAACTCTAGCGATCTCCTACAATGAGCAGTTCTTC. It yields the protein CASSQTLAISYNEQFF.

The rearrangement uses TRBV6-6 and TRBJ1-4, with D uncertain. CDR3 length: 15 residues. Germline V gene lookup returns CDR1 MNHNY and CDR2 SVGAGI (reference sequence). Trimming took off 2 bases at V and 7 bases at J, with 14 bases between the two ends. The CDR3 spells CASSYGFRGSEKLFF. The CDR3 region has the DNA TGTGCCAGCAGTTACGGCTTTCGAGGGAGTGAAAAACTGTTTTTT.

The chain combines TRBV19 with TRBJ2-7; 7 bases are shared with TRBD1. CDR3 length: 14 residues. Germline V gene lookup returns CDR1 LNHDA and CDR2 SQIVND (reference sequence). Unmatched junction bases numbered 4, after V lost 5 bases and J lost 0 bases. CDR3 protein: CASSGYRGSYEQYF. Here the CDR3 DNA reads TGTGCCAGTAGTGGATACAGGGGCTCCTACGAGCAGTACTTC.

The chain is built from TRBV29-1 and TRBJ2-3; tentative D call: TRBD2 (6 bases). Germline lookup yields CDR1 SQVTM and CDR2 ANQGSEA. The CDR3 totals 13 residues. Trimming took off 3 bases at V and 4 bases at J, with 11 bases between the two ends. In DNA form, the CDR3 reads TGCAGCGTTGATTCCGGGAGAGCAGATACGCAGTATTTT. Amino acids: CSVDSGRADTQYF.

This CDR3 reads CASSISLNTEAFF. Written as DNA, the CDR3 is TGTGCCAGTAGTATAAGCTTGAACACTGAAGCTTTCTTT. The chain combines TRBV19 with TRBJ1-1; D gene unclear. This CDR3 spans 13 amino acids. CDR1 is LNHDA, CDR2 SQIVND, per germline (reference sequence). V lost 2 bases and J 0 bases, leaving 4 bases between the germline ends.